Below, one TCR beta chain is given with its context. Its cognate antigen is unknown. The data originate from a study of CXCR3-negative and CXCR3-positive naive CD8 T cells. All TRB cDNA libraries came from 5' RACE performed with UMI labels. TCRdb reprocessed the 5' RACE reads, keeping one entry per CDR3 protein, no DNA. The listing contains some 140,000 distinct CDR3 sequences. Study-level results: Greater hydrophobicity was found in TRB CDR3s of CXCR3-positive naive cells than of CXCR3-negative naive cells.

The CDR3 loop spans 15 amino acids. Per the germline V gene, CDR1 is LGHNA and CDR2 is YSLEER. The specimen was naive CXCR3+ CD8+ T cells from blood. Subset defined: CD45RO-CCR7+CD27+CD95- naive CD8+ T cells expressing CXCR3 (TNR3+). The rearrangement joins TRBV4-3 to TRBJ1-5; the D call from TCRdb, TRBD1, cannot be confirmed without DNA. The sequence was collected from a human donor in good health. Some clones in this sample may be carry-over from other donors' samples. The CDR3 loop is CASSQDGQGNQPQHF.